These 7 T cell receptor beta chains were all obtained from the same sample, sequenced in a study of long-term antiretroviral therapy in people with HIV. A v3.0 immunoSEQ assay was performed at survey level. Assay used: immunoSEQ multiplex PCR; TCRdb lists only in-frame clones, some missing. Of 25,000 to 30,000 clones detected, 80% to 85% appear once; the ten largest clones hold around 15%. This material consisted of unsorted PBMCs, taken 2.9 years after starting antiretroviral therapy. The receptors originated from a man aged 50-59 years with HIV.

This clone was seen a few times. In nucleotides, the CDR3 is TGTGCCAGCAGCTTTCTCAGACTCAATTCACCCCTCCACTTT. Translation gives CASSFLRLNSPLHF. The chain couples TRBV7-2 to TRBJ1-6; D gene ambiguous. The V gene lost 3 bases and the J gene lost 7 bases, with 10 bases spanning the gap. This CDR3 has 14 residues. Germline CDR1 reads SGHTA; CDR2 reads FQGNSA.

This sequence joins TRBV4-1 and TRBJ2-3; D unresolved. Looked up from germline, CDR1 is MGHRA and CDR2 is YSYEKL. The CDR3 runs 13 residues. Trimming cost V 1 base and J 6 bases, with 8 bases left between them. CDR3 sequence (DNA): TGCGCCAGCAGCCAAGGGCCCGTGGATACGCAGTATTTT. This translates into CASSQGPVDTQYF.

The rearrangement links TRBV7-6 to TRBJ1-1; 10 bases line up with TRBD1. Germline V gives CDR1 SGHVS, CDR2 FNYEAQ. Trimming cost V 5 bases and J 0 bases; bases outside gene matches: 6. This CDR3 has 16 amino acids. The CDR3: CASSPQTGGMNTEAFF. CDR3 coding DNA: TGTGCCAGCAGCCCGCAGACAGGGGGCATGAACACTGAAGCTTTCTTT.

The chain employs TRBV5-4 and TRBJ2-1; 8 nucleotides match TRBD2. This CDR3 contains 15 residues. V dropped 1 base and J dropped 8; count of bases not matched to a gene: 8. Germline assignment: CDR1 SGHNT and CDR2 YYREEE (reference sequence). The CDR3 loop reads CASSLRGGGGDEQFF. CDR3 DNA: TGTGCCAGCAGCTTGCGGGGGGGTGGGGGAGATGAGCAGTTCTTC. Looking up the rest from reference TRBV5-4 and TRBJ2-1 gives the full variable domain: ETGVTQSPTHLIKTRGQQVTLRCSSQSGHNTVSWYQQALGQGPQFIFQYYREEENGRGNFPPRFSGLQFPNYSSELNVNALELDDSALYLCASSLRGGGGDEQFFGPGTRLTVL.

J is TRBJ2-3 and V is TRBV4-1; tentative D call: TRBD1 (6 bases). This CDR3 comprises 15 residues. V was shortened by 3 bases and J by 0 bases, with 10 bases between the two germline ends. Germline CDR1 reads MGHRA; CDR2 reads YSYEKL. CDR3 in amino acids: CASSQGTISTDTQYF. In DNA form, the CDR3 reads TGCGCCAGCAGCCAGGGGACAATTAGCACAGATACGCAGTATTTT.

The chain couples TRBV6-5 to TRBJ2-7; 8 bases are a match to TRBD2. Germline-derived CDR1 and CDR2 are MNHEY and SVGAGI. V gave up 6 bases and J gave up 2 bases; unmatched junction bases: 9. The CDR3 sequence is 15 residues long. CDR3 residues: CASREHRGGAYEQYF. The CDR3, as DNA: TGTGCCAGCAGGGAACACCGGGGGGGAGCCTACGAGCAGTACTTC.

V gene TRBV16 combines with J gene TRBJ1-4; D not resolved. This CDR3 has 13 amino acids. The germline V gene encodes CDR1 KGHSY and CDR2 FQNENV. The V end was cut by 4 bases, the J end by 8 bases, with 11 bases between. The CDR3 nucleotides read TGTGCCAGCAGCCTCAATTCGAGAGAAAAACTGTTTTTT. The encoded protein is CASSLNSREKLFF.